The 19 T cell receptor beta chains below were found in one sample sequenced in a study of cytomegalovirus exposure and HLA in healthy donors. The PCR had 60 Vbeta and 13 Jbeta primers. The method was immunoSEQ multiplex PCR; TCRdb's version includes in-frame clones alone and lacks a portion of them. The sample lists under 150,000 clones, around three quarters occurring once. Sequencing input: PBMCs. The receptors were sampled from a woman aged 40-49 years in good health and CMV-seropositive.

The CDR3 spells CASSLDLATEAFF. The CDR3 DNA reads TGTGCCAGCAGCTTAGACCTAGCCACTGAAGCTTTCTTT. This chain joins TRBV13 and TRBJ1-1; D ambiguous. The ends were cut back, 1 base at V and 4 bases at J, with 7 bases in the middle. The CDR3 has 13 amino acids. The germline gives CDR1 PRHDT, CDR2 FYEKMQ (reference sequence).

This clone turned up a few times. The chain couples TRBV2 to TRBJ2-7; 9 positions match TRBD1. Germline trimming cut 6 bases from V and 3 bases from J; bases unmatched to any gene: 9. Germline V CDR1 and CDR2: SNHLY, FYNNEI. The CDR3 contains 15 residues. CDR3 amino acids: CASSRARTGDYEQYF. In DNA form, the CDR3 reads TGTGCCAGCAGCCGAGCTCGGACAGGGGACTACGAGCAGTACTTC. The variable domain in full, completed from reference TRBV2 and TRBJ2-7, reads EPEVTQTPSHQVTQMGQEVILRCVPISNHLYFYWYRQILGQKVEFLVSFYNNEISEKSEIFDDQFSVERPDGSNFTLKIRSTKLEDSAMYFCASSRARTGDYEQYFGPGTRLTVT.

This chain joins TRBV5-1 and TRBJ2-2; 8 bases map to TRBD2. The CDR3 covers 15 residues. J lost 2 bases, V lost 4 bases, and 4 bases had no gene match. Germline V lookup: CDR1 SGHRS, CDR2 YFSETQ. The CDR3 reads CASSPGGINTGELFF. The CDR3 region has the DNA TGCGCCAGCAGCCCGGGGGGGATCAACACCGGGGAGCTGTTTTTT.

The rearrangement joins TRBV7-9 to TRBJ2-7, with 7 bases matching TRBD1. The germline V gene has CDR1 SEHNR and CDR2 FQNEAQ (reference sequence). V lost 1 base and J lost 5; bases outside the gene matches: 5. The CDR3 extends over 14 amino acids. CDR3: CASSLVDRVDEQYF. The CDR3, as DNA: TGTGCCAGCAGCTTAGTTGACAGGGTCGACGAGCAGTACTTC.

This clone was seen a single time. V usage is TRBV6-4 and J usage is TRBJ1-2, with D maybe TRBD1 (5 bases). V shed 7 bases and J shed 0 bases, with 21 bases lying between them. CDR3 length equals 17 residues. Germline V gene data show CDR1 as MRHNA and CDR2 as SNTAGT. DNA of the CDR3: TGTGCCAGCACTCCGCCCGGTGGGGGGGGAGCTAACTATGGCTACACCTTC. Translated, it gives CASTPPGGGGANYGYTF.

This clone was seen a handful of times. This chain uses TRBV19 with TRBJ2-1, with D possibly matching TRBD1 (6 bases). The germline CDR1 and CDR2 sequences are LNHDA and SQIVND (reference sequence). The V gene lost 8 bases and the J gene lost 2 bases, with 13 bases spanning the gap. This CDR3 region has 14 residues. Here the CDR3 reads CASGGHGTYNEQFF. The CDR3 nucleotides are TGTGCCAGTGGGGGACACGGAACCTACAATGAGCAGTTCTTC. The variable domain in full, with the rest retrieved from reference TRBV19 and TRBJ2-1, is DGGITQSPKYLFRKEGQNVTLSCEQNLNHDAMYWYRQDPGQGLRLIYYSQIVNDFQKGDIAEGYSVSREKKESFPLTVTSAQKNPTAFYLCASGGHGTYNEQFFGPGTRLTVL.

The V gene is TRBV5-8, the J gene TRBJ1-2; 7 bases fit TRBD1. Germline-derived CDR1 and CDR2 are SGHTS and YDEGEE. This CDR3 contains 13 residues. With 0 bases clipped from V and 6 bases from J, the junction kept 2 bases outside the gene matches. CDR3 region: CASSLAQGDGYTF. In nucleotides, the CDR3 is TGTGCCAGCAGCTTGGCTCAGGGGGATGGCTACACCTTC. Variable domain in full (rest from reference TRBV5-8 and TRBJ1-2): EAGVTQSPTHLIKTRGQQATLRCSPISGHTSVYWYQQALGLGLQFLLWYDEGEERNRGNFPPRFSGRQFPNYSSELNVNALELEDSALYLCASSLAQGDGYTFGSGTRLTVV.

The chain recombines TRBV4-1 with TRBJ2-1; 8 nucleotides agree with TRBD2. The germline V gene has CDR1 MGHRA and CDR2 YSYEKL. J was trimmed by 2 bases and V by 1 base; bases with no gene match: 1. The CDR3 spans 15 residues. The CDR3 loop reads CASSQGGLAYNEQFF. CDR3 nucleotides: TGCGCCAGCAGCCAAGGGGGACTAGCCTACAATGAGCAGTTCTTC.

The chain links TRBV30 to TRBJ1-2, with D maybe TRBD1 (6 bases). The V end was cut by 6 bases, the J end by 2 bases, with 7 bases between. In germline, CDR1 is GTSNPN, CDR2 SVGIG (reference sequence). This CDR3 has 11 residues. The CDR3 region has the DNA TGTGCCTGTAGGGGGAACTATGGCTACACCTTC. Encoded protein: CACRGNYGYTF.

This clone was counted once. The chain recombines TRBV28 with TRBJ1-1, with D hard to call. Germline V gene lookup returns CDR1 MDHEN and CDR2 SYDVKM. V was clipped by 3 bases and J by 0 bases, with 17 bases between them. This CDR3 region has 17 residues. CDR3 sequence: CASSFIPPQVMNTEAFF. The CDR3 nucleotides are TGTGCCAGCAGTTTTATCCCCCCGCAGGTGATGAACACTGAAGCTTTCTTT.

CDR3 bases: TGTGCCAGCAGCCAACGTATTCAACTAGCGGGATTCCATGAGCAGTTCTTC. Amino acids: CASSQRIQLAGFHEQFF. V gene TRBV14 combines with J gene TRBJ2-1; 10 bases are shared with TRBD2. The CDR3 has 17 residues. Germline loops: CDR1 SGHDN, CDR2 FVKESK. Trimming at V came to 2 bases and at J to 8 bases, leaving 12 bases not matched to a gene.

The J gene is TRBJ2-7, the V gene TRBV5-4; a weak D match, TRBD1 (6 bases). Trimming took 6 bases from V and 7 from J, leaving 23 bases between them. Germline V gene sequence: CDR1 SGHNT, CDR2 YYREEE (reference sequence). This CDR3 has 15 residues. CDR3 sequence reads: CASKNRDTSMGEQYF. The CDR3 nucleotides are TGTGCCAGCAAGAACCGGGACACCTCCATGGGAGAGCAGTACTTC.

This clone was recorded only once. J is TRBJ2-1 and V is TRBV6-4; no reliable D call. Germline CDR1 is MRHNA and CDR2 is SNTAGT. The CDR3 is 13 amino acids. Trimming stripped 6 bases from V and 6 bases from J, with 12 bases between. As DNA, the CDR3 is TGTGCCAGCAGCGGGTCCCATGGCAATGAGCAGTTCTTC. Residues: CASSGSHGNEQFF.

CDR3 loop: CAWSSQAYSYEQYF. CDR3 nucleotide sequence: TGTGCCTGGAGTTCGCAGGCTTACTCCTACGAGCAGTACTTC. The genes are TRBV30 and TRBJ2-5; D uncertain. The end of the DNA is better explained by TRBJ2-7, so the J call may be wrong. The CDR3 runs 14 residues. CDR1 GTSNPN and CDR2 SVGIG come from the germline V gene (reference sequence).

Here the CDR3 DNA reads TGTGCCAGCAGTTTATTACAGGGGGCGTCGGTCACTGAAGCTTTCTTT. It codes for CASSLLQGASVTEAFF. This chain joins TRBV28 and TRBJ1-1; 9 nucleotides line up with TRBD1. The length of the CDR3 is 16 residues. The germline V gene encodes CDR1 MDHEN and CDR2 SYDVKM. The J segment lost 4 bases and the V segment lost 1 base, leaving 7 bases of the junction unmatched.

J is TRBJ2-1 and V is TRBV27, with 8 bases aligning to TRBD1. V was pared by 3 bases and J by 16 bases, with 11 bases of the junction left unmatched. The CDR3 runs to 13 residues. Germline loops: CDR1 MNHEY, CDR2 SMNVEV (reference sequence). CDR3 coding DNA: TGTGCCAGCAGTTTTGACAGGGGCGGTGGAGGCTTCTTC. Translated, it gives CASSFDRGGGGFF.

This chain connects TRBV5-1 to TRBJ2-7, with D possibly matching TRBD2 (5 bases). V lost 4 bases, J lost 7 bases, and 15 bases lay in between. CDR3 length equals 13 residues. Germline V gene sequence: CDR1 SGHRS, CDR2 YFSETQ. The CDR3 bases are TGCGCCAGCAGCCAGGACCCCTCGGGGGAGCAGTACTTC. Protein sequence: CASSQDPSGEQYF.

The genes are TRBV28 and TRBJ2-1; D gene unclear. CDR3 length: 11 amino acids. Germline V gives CDR1 MDHEN, CDR2 SYDVKM. Trimming stripped 3 bases from V and 12 bases from J, with 9 bases between. The CDR3 DNA is TGTGCCAGCAGTTTTCGTCAGATGCAGTTCTTC. This gives the protein CASSFRQMQFF.

This chain uses TRBV28 with TRBJ2-5, with a weak D call TRBD2 (5 bases). The CDR3 is made up of 13 amino acids. Germline CDR1 MDHEN, CDR2 SYDVKM. Trimming cost V 4 bases and J 4 bases, with 10 bases left between them. The CDR3 bases are TGTGCCAGCAGTTCGGTTGCGGGAGAGACCCAGTACTTC. Residues: CASSSVAGETQYF.